These 8 T cell receptor beta chains were sequenced from one sample in a study of T cell repertoires in cytomegalovirus infection. TCRdb re-called the reads with MiXCR, one entry per CDR3 protein. The sample holds roughly 250,000 distinct CDR3 sequences, over 20% seen once. The source material was CD8+ T cells from PBMCs. Receptors originate from a human donor in good health (CMV status not recorded). Some clones in this sample may be carry-over from other donors' samples.

This clonotype was detected ten times or more. This chain links TRBV20-1 with TRBJ1-2; weak D call: TRBD1 (6 bases). Trimming left V 1 base short and J 1 base short, with 16 bases between. The CDR3 sequence is 16 residues long. CDR1 is DFQATT, CDR2 SNEGSKA, per germline (reference sequence). CDR3 sequence: CSARVQGHEDNYGYTF. The CDR3 DNA reads TGCAGTGCTAGAGTCCAGGGGCATGAAGATAACTATGGCTACACCTTC.

This clonotype has at least ten counts. V gene TRBV7-9 combines with J gene TRBJ2-7, with no clear D. Trimming removed 5 bases from V and 3 bases from J, with 11 bases in between. Per germline, CDR1 SEHNR and CDR2 FQNEAQ (reference sequence). This CDR3 has 13 residues. CDR3 sequence (DNA): TGTGCCAGCAGCACGCAGAGCTTCTACGAGCAGTACTTC. Amino acids: CASSTQSFYEQYF.

This clonotype was seen a few times. The chain joins TRBV7-9 to TRBJ2-7, with 8 bases aligning to TRBD1. The V segment lost 5 bases and the J segment 0 bases; nucleotides outside the gene matches: 6. The germline gives CDR1 SEHNR, CDR2 FQNEAQ (reference sequence). The CDR3 is 15 amino acids. CDR3 region: CASSLGQATSYEQYF. The CDR3 region has the DNA TGTGCCAGCAGCCTGGGACAGGCCACCTCCTACGAGCAGTACTTC.

The chain has TRBV3-1 and TRBJ2-1; possible D gene TRBD2, 6 bases. The germline V gene encodes CDR1 LGHDT and CDR2 YNNKEL (reference sequence). Trimming took off 4 bases at V and 4 bases at J, with 8 bases between the two ends. The length of the CDR3 is 13 residues. The CDR3 DNA sequence: TGTGCCAGCAGCCGCGGGGTTTACAATGAGCAGTTCTTC. Translated: CASSRGVYNEQFF.

The chain has TRBV2 and TRBJ2-7; D call uncertain. The V gene lost 11 bases and the J gene lost 2 bases, with 13 bases spanning the gap. The CDR3 length is 12 residues. Germline V gives CDR1 SNHLY, CDR2 FYNNEI. This chain's CDR3 is CASHWGTYEQYF. DNA of the CDR3: TGTGCCTCTCATTGGGGTACCTACGAGCAGTACTTC.

The chain joins TRBV7-8 to TRBJ2-6; 7 bases match TRBD1. CDR3 length: 17 residues. Germline assignment: CDR1 SGHVS and CDR2 FQNEAQ. The J segment lost 0 bases and the V segment lost 5 bases, leaving 7 bases of the junction unmatched. The CDR3 DNA reads as TGTGCCAGCAGCATACAGGGGAGCACCTCTGGGGCCAACGTCCTGACTTTC. Translated, it gives CASSIQGSTSGANVLTF.

This clonotype has just one count. The chain's CDR3 is CSARIDRPYYEQYF. Written as DNA, the CDR3 is TGCAGTGCTAGAATCGACAGGCCCTACTACGAGCAGTACTTC. The chain has TRBV20-1 and TRBJ2-7; tentative D call: TRBD1 (6 bases). Germline values: CDR1 DFQATT, CDR2 SNEGSKA (reference sequence). The ends were cut back, 2 bases at V and 3 bases at J, with 14 bases in the middle. This CDR3 spans 14 amino acids.

The rearrangement uses TRBV12-3 or TRBV12-4 and TRBJ1-1, with unresolved D. This CDR3 comprises 15 residues. The V gene lost 5 bases and the J gene lost 6 bases, with 19 bases spanning the gap. CDR3 protein: CASSILGGRTAEAFF. CDR3 nucleotide sequence: TGTGCCAGCAGTATCTTGGGCGGACGGACCGCTGAAGCTTTCTTT.